This entry lists 9 T cell receptor beta chains sequenced from one sample in a study of shared clonotypes between healthy human individuals (TCRdb year 2020). Receptors were amplified or captured by the immunoSEQ multiplex PCR assay. TCRdb took this table from immuneACCESS and kept in-frame rearrangements with V and J called. Such tables lack part of the clones; where checked against another copy, unresolved V genes explain under half of the gap, and the rest is unexplained. This sample lists hundreds of thousands of clones; around 90% were detected once. The ten top clones hold approximately 24% of the sample. CD8 naive samples were CD45RO-negative cells positively selected for CCR7, giving a CD45RA+CCR7+ population that excluded TemRA cells. Sequenced: naive CD8+ T cells sorted from blood. The cell subset or site label corresponds to: CD45RA+CCR7+. These receptors all come from a man aged 25 to 45 in good health.

The V gene is TRBV13, the J gene TRBJ2-7, with 9 bases fitting TRBD1. This CDR3 is 14 amino acids long. From germline, CDR1 is PRHDT and CDR2 FYEKMQ (reference sequence). Losses at the gene ends were 6 bases for V and 6 bases for J; bases not matched to a gene: 9. The CDR3 DNA reads as TGTGCCAGCAGGCCCGGGACAGGGTTGTCCGAGCAGTACTTC. Its protein is CASRPGTGLSEQYF.

This clone has a single count. This chain links TRBV28 with TRBJ1-5; a possible D gene is TRBD1 (5 bases). This CDR3 contains 15 residues. V was pared by 3 bases and J by 2 bases, with 11 bases between. The germline gives CDR1 MDHEN, CDR2 SYDVKM. For the CDR3, the DNA is TGTGCCAGCAGTTTTTCCGGGGCTGGCAATCAGCCCCAGCATTTT. It specifies CASSFSGAGNQPQHF. The whole variable domain, remainder taken from reference TRBV28 and TRBJ1-5, is DVKVTQSSRYLVKRTGEKVFLECVQDMDHENMFWYRQDPGLGLRLIYFSYDVKMKEKGDIPEGYSVSREKKERFSLILESASTNQTSMYLCASSFSGAGNQPQHFGDGTRLSIL.

This chain connects TRBV11-2 to TRBJ1-1; 9 positions agree with TRBD1. CDR1 and CDR2 (germline): SGHAT, FQNNGV. The V gene end was trimmed by 0 bases and the J gene end by 0 bases; junction bases not matched to a gene: 8. This CDR3 is 18 amino acids long. CDR3 loop: CASSLEGTGRGMNTEAFF. CDR3 in DNA: TGTGCCAGCAGCTTAGAGGGGACAGGGAGGGGGATGAACACTGAAGCTTTCTTT.

Regarding this clone: At the DNA level, this CDR3 is encoded by other sequences in the same sample as well. The V call is TRBV4-1, the J call TRBJ2-3; D is undetermined. The length of the CDR3 is 13 residues. V was pared by 0 bases and J by 4 bases, with 5 bases between. CDR1 and CDR2 (germline): MGHRA, YSYEKL. DNA of the CDR3: TGCGCCAGCAGCCAAGAACTTCCAGATACGCAGTATTTT. It encodes CASSQELPDTQYF.

The rearrangement links TRBV10-3 to TRBJ2-1; 11 bases match TRBD2. With 3 bases clipped from V and 5 bases from J, the junction kept 9 bases outside the gene matches. The CDR3 is 17 amino acids. Germline V gives CDR1 ENHRY, CDR2 SYGVKD. Here the CDR3 reads CAISDGISGRANNEQFF. In nucleotides, the CDR3 is TGTGCCATCAGTGATGGGATTAGCGGGAGGGCTAACAATGAGCAGTTCTTC.

The genes are TRBV27 and TRBJ1-5; TRBD1 matches at 10 bases. The J segment lost 3 bases and the V segment lost 6 bases, leaving 5 bases of the junction unmatched. Germline V CDR1 and CDR2: MNHEY, SMNVEV (reference sequence). The CDR3 sequence is 15 residues long. The CDR3 loop is CASSPGTGVNQPQHF. The CDR3 DNA follows: TGTGCCAGCAGCCCCGGGACAGGGGTCAATCAGCCCCAGCATTTT.

A note on this clone: Other DNA sequences in the same sample also yield this CDR3. This chain's CDR3 is CASSPGQLNTEAFF. DNA for the CDR3: TGTGCCAGCAGCCCGGGACAGTTGAACACTGAAGCTTTCTTT. The rearrangement uses TRBV27 and TRBJ1-1, with TRBD1 identical over 7 bases. Germline lookup yields CDR1 MNHEY and CDR2 SMNVEV (reference sequence). V lost 6 bases and J lost 0; bases outside the gene matches: 4. The CDR3 spans 14 residues.

The genes are TRBV27 and TRBJ2-5, with TRBD2 as a possible D gene (6 bases). V was cut by 3 bases and J by 5 bases, with 13 bases left in between. This CDR3 is 14 amino acids long. The germline CDR1 and CDR2 sequences are MNHEY and SMNVEV (reference sequence). In DNA, the CDR3 is TGTGCCAGCAGTTTCCGAGCGGCGGGGGAGACCCAGTACTTC. This translates into CASSFRAAGETQYF.

The gene calls are TRBV27 and TRBJ2-1; 8 bases line up with TRBD1. The V segment lost 4 bases and the J segment 5 bases; nucleotides outside the gene matches: 7. The CDR3 covers 15 residues. Germline V gives CDR1 MNHEY, CDR2 SMNVEV (reference sequence). The CDR3 sequence: CASSSLDRVDNEQFF. CDR3 bases: TGTGCCAGCAGTTCGCTGGACAGGGTTGACAATGAGCAGTTCTTC.